This T cell receptor beta chain came from a study of blood T cell repertoires in COVID-19 (TCRdb year 2020). For context, the study as a whole: The collaborator samples originated in the United States, Italy and Spain and spanned the acute and convalescent phases of COVID-19. Where HLA class I and class II types were available, the types were taken from metadata supplied by the sample provider, not from assay-based typing. Deeply sampled blood TCRbeta repertoires from subjects exposed to, actively infected with, or recovered from COVID-19 were included in the dataset. The repertoires were made available in a free public database intended to serve as a resource for research on the immune response to SARS-CoV-2. The samples were drawn from two sources: the first 160 participants of the ongoing ImmuneRACE study, and some 1,300 subjects contributed by 6 global collaborators. The prospective study material was composed of cDNA or gDNA derived from T cells, B-cell-depleted T cells, or PBMCs. Sample metadata almost always included a de-identified subject ID, COVID-19 status, age in years and sex.

In Seattle, one collaborating source enrolled patients while the infection was active and tracked those patients longitudinally over the course of disease. Whole blood was collected in K2EDTA tubes by collaborating institutions according to the institutions' own protocols. For TCRbeta analysis, collaborators shipped samples as frozen whole blood, isolated PBMCs, or DNA extracted from either of those sample types. Broader findings and caveats from the paper: The quantity of clinical and demographic metadata differed by source and by participant and was supplied without curation.

The immunoSEQ Assay, a bias-controlled multiplex PCR, was used to amplify TCRbeta CDR3 regions from genomic DNA. Concerning the study's data processing: The number of nucleated cells in each sample was estimated from the amplification of reference gene primers within the assay. To quantify the absolute abundance of each unique TCRbeta CDR3 rearrangement, sequence reads were collapsed and filtered. For each sample, productive Simpson clonality was calculated by taking the square root of Simpson's diversity index across productive rearrangements. In its TCRdb copy, this immuneACCESS table keeps in-frame sequences only and misses some clones. Where compared with another copy, unresolved V genes explain less than half of these, and the others have no known cause. The V and J calls and clone size are taken from that table; D and trimming were inferred from the DNA. The sample includes 250,000 to 300,000 clones, with about nine tenths observed a single time. The ten largest clones add up to 11% of the sample.

This clone has only a few counts. The target of this receptor is not known. No quality values exist for individual bases; no much larger clone is one base distant. What was sequenced was peripheral blood. This receptor was taken from a woman in her twenties or thirties with COVID-19, enrolled during active disease.

The DNA is TGTGCCAGCAGCTTTGCAGCGGGACCCTATAATCCCCTCCACTTT. Translated, it reads CASSFAAGPYNPLHF. Rearrangement joined TRBV7-9 to TRBJ1-6; a tentative D call is TRBD1 (5 bases match). From the cysteine up to the phenylalanine, the CDR3 has a length of 15 residues. Only CDR3 DNA remains: 45 bases, in frame from the first base. From a lookup of the germline V gene (reference sequence), CDR1 and CDR2 are SEHNR and FQNEAQ. At the junction V is shortened by 3 bases and J by 13 bases, with 19 bases in between.